The T cell receptor beta chain under discussion was sequenced for a study of shared clonotypes between healthy human individuals. Across the whole study: Each donor had three CD4 naive, three CD4 memory, two CD8 naive and one CD8 memory plate.

Findings of the study overall: Naive subsets tended to show greater estimated richness than memory subsets.

The repertoire was sequenced with immunoSEQ multiplex PCR; TCRdb's copy has only in-frame clones and lacks some. This sample has about 79,000 clones, with about 61% found just once. Details on this clone: Antigen: not known.

There are 17 residues in the CDR3. The V end lost 4 bases, the J end lost 4 bases, and 21 bases lay between the germline ends. In germline, CDR1 is SGHVS, CDR2 FQNEAQ. This receptor was taken from a man aged 25 to 45 in good health. Sequenced: memory CD8+ T cells sorted from blood. Subset in this sample: CD45RO+ cells pooled with CCR7-negative TemRA cells. The V call is TRBV7-8, the J call TRBJ2-3; no firm D call. The CDR3 nucleotides are TGTGCCAGCAGCTCACCGGGTGTTAAGGTTTGGGCAGATACGCAGTATTTT. It encodes CASSSPGVKVWADTQYF.